This T cell receptor (beta chain) was captured in a study of Ad26.COV2.S vaccination and SARS-CoV-2 variants. Study context: In the COV1001 trial, the donor was in the Ad26.COV2.S arm. By the intramuscular route, Ad26.COV2.S was given once, or twice 56 days apart.

Sequencing used immunoSEQ multiplex PCR; TCRdb keeps in-frame clones, though not all of them. The sample records a few hundred thousand clones, around four fifths being singletons. Findings of the study overall: Substantial response breadth was reportedly seen for spike-specific CD8+ and CD4+ T cells after vaccination.

Described treatment: around 19 received Ad26.COV2.S at low or high dose, single or two shots; five or six received placebo; per-sample allocation not given. Sampling was performed 63 days after the first vaccine or placebo injection. Concerning this clone: Its antigen is unknown.

Germline lookup yields CDR1 ENHRY and CDR2 SYGVKD. This CDR3 comprises 16 residues. V trimming: 0 bases; J trimming: 5 bases; junction bases outside the gene matches: 6. The chain employs TRBV10-3 and TRBJ2-1, with 8 bases matching TRBD2. The sequenced sample was peripheral blood, obtained in a trial of Ad26.COV2.S vaccine versus placebo. The clonotype originates from a person between 18 and 65 years old who received the Ad26.COV2.S COVID-19 vaccine or a placebo. The CDR3 DNA follows: TGTGCCATCAGTGAGTCGGGACTAGGTTCCGACAATGAGCAGTTCTTC. It is translated as CAISESGLGSDNEQFF.